The rows below give T cell receptor beta chains drawn from one sample of a study of cytomegalovirus exposure and HLA in healthy donors. The table came from immunoSEQ multiplex PCR; TCRdb's copy has only in-frame clones and leaves some out. The sample lists about 76,000 clones, 78% occurring once. What was sequenced was PBMCs. Every receptor here comes from a woman aged 40 to 49 in good health and CMV-seropositive. The CDR3 runs from the conserved cysteine through the conserved F or W. The D gene is left open where the match is weak. Size tells how often a clone was seen (once, few, many) or the class of an expanded clone, and some rows leave it out.

>NA|TRBJ2-3|14|TRBV21-1|NA
TGTGCCAGCAGCAAAGAGGGACAGGTAAATACGCAGTATTTT
CASSKEGQVNTQYF
>NA|TRBJ1-3|13|TRBV6-1|TRBD1
TGTGCCAGCACCCCGGGACAGCGAAACACCATATATTTT
CASTPGQRNTIYF
>NA|TRBJ2-2|16|TRBV7-8|TRBD2
TGTGCCAGCAGCCCAGCGGGGGCCCCGGGCACCGGGGAGCTGTTTTTT
CASSPAGAPGTGELFF
>medium-sized|TRBJ1-1|16|TRBV7-2|NA
TGTGCCAGCAGCTTGTATGGGGGGGCGCAGAACACTGAAGCTTTCTTT
CASSLYGGAQNTEAFF
>NA|TRBJ1-1|15|TRBV7-2|NA
TGTGCCAGCAGCTTAGTTCGCCGGAGGGACACTGAAGCTTTCTTT
CASSLVRRRDTEAFF
>NA|TRBJ1-6|14|TRBV9|TRBD1
TGTGCCAGCAGCGCAGGCAGGGGGCGATCACCCCTCCACTTT
CASSAGRGRSPLHF
>NA|TRBJ2-5|14|TRBV10-2|TRBD2
TGCGCCAGCAGTGATACTAGCGCCACAGAGACCCAGTACTTC
CASSDTSATETQYF
>NA|TRBJ1-1|15|TRBV4-3|NA
TGCGCCAGCAGCCCCGACCCTGGGACTCGCACTGAAGCTTTCTTT
CASSPDPGTRTEAFF
>NA|TRBJ2-2|14|TRBV2|NA
TGTGCCAGCAGGAATACTAGGAACACCGGGGAGCTGTTTTTT
CASRNTRNTGELFF
>NA|TRBJ2-5|14|TRBV19|TRBD2
TGTGCCAGTAGCCGGACTAGGGCCCAAGAGACCCAGTACTTC
CASSRTRAQETQYF
>NA|TRBJ2-3|17|TRBV5-1|TRBD2
TGCGCCAGCAGCTTGGTCGCCCTAGCGGGGGGCACAGATACGCAGTATTTT
CASSLVALAGGTDTQYF
>NA|TRBJ1-2|15|TRBV11-2|NA
TGTGCCAGCAGCTTAGATCCAACCGGGGTTTATGGCTACACCTTC
CASSLDPTGVYGYTF
>NA|TRBJ1-4|19|TRBV28|NA
TGTGCCAGCAGCGATCCACTGGGGCTGATATCCGGGACTAATGAAAAACTGTTTTTT
CASSDPLGLISGTNEKLFF
>few|TRBJ2-3|14|TRBV19|TRBD1
TGTGCCATTCAGACAGGGCTTTTCACAGATACGCAGTATTTT
CAIQTGLFTDTQYF
>once|TRBJ1-5|16|TRBV19|TRBD1
TGTGCCAGTAGCCCCCTCATCGGACAGGGGCTTCAGCCCCAGCATTTT
CASSPLIGQGLQPQHF
>few|TRBJ1-2|16|TRBV28|NA
TGTGCCAGCAGTTTGCCTGCTTCGACACAAACCTATGGCTACACCTTC
CASSLPASTQTYGYTF
>NA|TRBJ1-2|15|TRBV2|NA
TGTGCCAGCAGTGTTGAGACAGGACAGAAAAATGGCTACACCTTC
CASSVETGQKNGYTF
>NA|TRBJ2-7|15|TRBV5-1|NA
TGCGCCAGCAGCTTGGGGGCAGGGGGGTCCTACGAGCAGTACTTC
CASSLGAGGSYEQYF
>NA|TRBJ1-1|15|TRBV7-2|NA
TGTGCCAGCGGCTTAGCAACGCGTGCGAACACTGAAGCTTTCTTT
CASGLATRANTEAFF
>NA|TRBJ1-2|12|TRBV2|NA
TGTGCCAGCAGTGACAGGGCCTATGGCTACACCTTC
CASSDRAYGYTF